This T cell receptor (beta chain) was documented in a study of blood T cell repertoires in COVID-19. At the level of the study: Sites across the United States, Italy and Spain contributed samples from acute and convalescent COVID-19. PBMCs, B-cell-depleted T cells, or T cells provided the cDNA or gDNA that made up the material.

Per the study methods: How many nucleated cells were present was estimated from reference gene primer amplification. Assay used: immunoSEQ multiplex PCR; TCRdb lists only in-frame clones, some missing. The DNA was the basis for D and trimming; V, J and clone size are from that table. The repertoire consists of some 7,900 clones, with roughly 84% occurring once and the leading ten covering 15% to 20%. The receptor's source is a human donor with active COVID-19. The donor label of this sample is uncertain. The sample taken for sequencing was peripheral blood.

CDR3 bases: TGTGCCAGCAGCTTCGACTATACCTACGAGCAGTACTTC. Amino acid sequence: CASSFDYTYEQYF. The chain recombines TRBV7-9 with TRBJ2-7; the D gene is possibly TRBD2 (5 bases). Trimming stripped 3 bases from V and 2 bases from J, with 8 bases between. CDR1 and CDR2 from the germline V gene are SEHNR and FQNEAQ (reference sequence). CDR3 length: 13 amino acids.